A single T cell receptor (beta chain) is shown here with its context. The source of the sample is a study of graft-versus-host responses after intestinal transplantation. Assay used: immunoSEQ multiplex PCR; TCRdb lists only in-frame clones, some missing. The sample has about 40,000 clones, approximately 93% seen once. The germline gives CDR1 LNHDA, CDR2 SQIVND (reference sequence). The CDR3 is made up of 14 amino acids. J was trimmed by 6 bases and V by 3 bases; bases with no gene match: 7. Source: PBMCs, taken roughly 110 weeks after intestinal transplantation. The V gene is TRBV19, the J gene TRBJ1-1, with 7 bases lining up with TRBD1. The receptor was isolated from a human patient who received an intestinal transplant, so some T cells may come from the graft donor. The CDR3 here is CASSIDRAISEAFF. Here the CDR3 DNA reads TGTGCCAGTAGTATCGACAGGGCGATATCTGAAGCTTTCTTT.